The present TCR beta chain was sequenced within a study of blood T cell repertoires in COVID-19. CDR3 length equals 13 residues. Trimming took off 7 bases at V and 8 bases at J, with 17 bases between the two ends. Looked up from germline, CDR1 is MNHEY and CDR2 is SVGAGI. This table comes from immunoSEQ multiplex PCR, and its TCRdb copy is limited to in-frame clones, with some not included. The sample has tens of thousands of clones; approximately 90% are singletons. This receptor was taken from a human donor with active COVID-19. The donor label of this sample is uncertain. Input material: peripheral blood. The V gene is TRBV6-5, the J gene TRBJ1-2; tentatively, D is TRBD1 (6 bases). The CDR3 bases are TGTGCCAGCACCAGGGGAACAGGCGACGGCTACACCTTC. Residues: CASTRGTGDGYTF.